The clone carrying this T cell receptor beta chain appeared a few times. Antigen: not known. These data originate in a study of T cell repertoires in cytomegalovirus infection. The V end lost 4 bases, the J end lost 2 bases, and 14 bases lay between the germline ends. The length of the CDR3 is 15 residues. Germline V lookup: CDR1 SGHKS, CDR2 YYEKEE (reference sequence). From the reads, TCRdb called clonotypes with MiXCR, one entry per CDR3 protein. The repertoire includes approximately 770,000 distinct CDR3 sequences, 25% to 35% of them detected once, and around 13% sits in the top ten. The sequencing used cultured CD8+ T cells from PBMCs, collected from culture after CMV antigen stimulation. V is TRBV5-5 and J is TRBJ2-3, with a possible D match to TRBD2 (6 bases). This sequence was found in a human donor in good health (CMV status not recorded). Some clones in this sample may be carry-over from other donors' samples. CDR3 loop: CASSPGLSVTDTQYF. The CDR3 bases are TGTGCCAGCAGCCCGGGACTCTCTGTCACAGATACGCAGTATTTT.